The rows below give T cell receptor beta chains drawn from one sample of a study of T-cell memory formation after mild COVID-19. Each CDR3 protein gets one entry after TCRdb re-called the 5' RACE reads with MiXCR. This table has some 57,000 distinct CDR3 sequences, roughly an eighth appearing once. Sequenced sample: PBMCs or a T cell subset sorted from them (not recorded which). These receptors were collected from a man younger than 35 who had mild COVID-19 (a few samples of this study predate the infection). Cell type and time point are not known. CDR3s include the opening cysteine and the closing phenylalanine or tryptophan. The D gene is left open where the match is weak. Clone size is shown for a subset of rows, as once, few, many or a class of expanded clone.

cdr3_aa	cdr3_nt	clone_size	d_call	v_call	j_call
CSARDLLWGTNEKLFF	TGCAGTGCTAGAGATCTATTGTGGGGGACTAATGAAAAACTGTTTTTT	few	.	TRBV20-1	TRBJ1-4
CSARVRRQETQYF	TGCAGTGCTAGAGTAAGGCGTCAAGAGACCCAGTACTTC	few	.	TRBV20-1	TRBJ2-5
CSAAGQGYGYTF	TGCAGCGCCGCAGGACAGGGATATGGCTACACCTTC	.	TRBD1	TRBV29-1	TRBJ1-2
CASSSGLIETQYF	TGTGCCAGCAGTTCGGGACTTATAGAGACCCAGTACTTC	.	.	TRBV6-2/TRBV6-3	TRBJ2-5
CASSLADRPQDIQYF	TGTGCCAGCAGCTTAGCGGACAGACCTCAGGACATTCAGTACTTC	many	.	TRBV11-2	TRBJ2-4
CSARGGMIGSPLHF	TGCAGTGCTAGAGGGGGGATGATTGGTTCACCCCTCCACTTT	.	.	TRBV20-1	TRBJ1-6
CSAGGGDNEKLFF	TGCAGTGCCGGAGGGGGGGACAATGAAAAACTGTTTTTT	.	.	TRBV20-1	TRBJ1-4
CASSSGQGTNEQFF	TGTGCCAGCAGCTCCGGACAGGGAACTAACGAGCAGTTCTTC	many	TRBD1	TRBV11-2	TRBJ2-1
CASSFTGGRFGELFF	TGCGCCAGCAGCTTTACAGGGGGCCGATTTGGGGAGCTGTTTTTT	.	TRBD1	TRBV4-3	TRBJ2-2
CASSSVGGAQYF	TGTGCCAGCAGCAGTGTCGGGGGTGCGCAGTATTTT	.	.	TRBV3-1	TRBJ2-3
CASSYSRGTEAFF	TGTGCCAGCAGTTACTCGAGGGGTACTGAAGCTTTCTTT	few	.	TRBV6-5	TRBJ1-1
CASSSRTGHSSYEQYF	TGCGCCAGCAGCTCCCGAACCGGACACAGCTCCTACGAGCAGTACTTC	many	.	TRBV5-1	TRBJ2-7
CASKVAGATDTQYF	TGTGCCAGCAAGGTGGCGGGGGCCACAGATACGCAGTATTTT	few	.	TRBV27	TRBJ2-3
CASSWTGLSYEQYF	TGTGCCAGCTCCTGGACCGGACTCTCCTACGAGCAGTACTTC	.	.	TRBV18	TRBJ2-7
CATKTGGRGGNIQYF	TGTGCCACTAAAACAGGGGGCAGAGGGGGAAACATTCAGTACTTC	few	TRBD1	TRBV2	TRBJ2-4
CATGDTDVSSGNTIYF	TGTGCCACTGGGGACACGGACGTTAGCTCTGGAAACACCATATATTTT	.	.	TRBV6-6	TRBJ1-3
CSVELGVANYGYTF	TGCAGCGTTGAACTGGGGGTGGCTAACTATGGCTACACCTTC	few	.	TRBV29-1	TRBJ1-2
CASSVAGSGGAADTQYF	TGTGCCAGCAGCGTAGCGGGTAGCGGGGGGGCCGCAGATACGCAGTATTTT	many	TRBD2	TRBV9	TRBJ2-3
CASSFGVANGELFF	TGTGCCAGCAGCTTCGGGGTTGCGAACGGGGAGCTGTTTTTT	few	.	TRBV7-2	TRBJ2-2
CASSPDVTYGYTF	TGTGCCAGCAGCCCCGACGTAACATATGGCTACACCTTC	.	.	TRBV7-9	TRBJ1-2
CASSVDENPNTDTQYF	TGTGCCAGCAGCGTAGATGAGAACCCTAACACAGATACGCAGTATTTT	few	.	TRBV9	TRBJ2-3
CASSSGTLSYEQYF	TGTGCCAGTTCCTCCGGGACATTGTCCTACGAGCAGTACTTC	few	.	TRBV19	TRBJ2-7
CSASQATTTQYF	TGCAGTGCTAGTCAGGCCACTACGACCCAGTACTTC	.	.	TRBV20-1	TRBJ2-5
CASSVATGRTDTQYF	TGTGCCAGCAGCGTAGCGACAGGGAGAACAGATACGCAGTATTTT	.	TRBD1	TRBV9	TRBJ2-3
CASSLVTDALGGYTF	TGTGCCAGCAGCTTGGTGACGGACGCTTTGGGTGGCTACACCTTC	.	.	TRBV5-5	TRBJ1-2
CASSATGRRGNEQFF	TGTGCCAGCAGCGCTACAGGTCGGCGGGGGAATGAGCAGTTCTTC	.	TRBD2	TRBV9	TRBJ2-1
CAVGARGSPLHF	TGTGCCGTTGGGGCCAGAGGATCACCCCTCCACTTT	few	.	TRBV19	TRBJ1-6
CASAKRPLTDTQYF	TGTGCCAGCGCCAAACGTCCCCTCACAGATACGCAGTATTTT	many	.	TRBV6-5	TRBJ2-3
CSATTPGLARNNEQFF	TGCAGTGCCACCACGCCGGGACTAGCTAGGAACAATGAGCAGTTCTTC	.	TRBD2	TRBV20-1	TRBJ2-1
CASSLQDRGYDGYTF	TGTGCCAGCAGCCTCCAGGACAGGGGGTACGATGGCTACACCTTC	few	TRBD1	TRBV4-2	TRBJ1-2
CASRTSWTEAFF	TGTGCCAGCAGAACGAGTTGGACTGAAGCTTTCTTT	few	.	TRBV25-1	TRBJ1-1
CASSRREAGNTIYF	TGTGCCAGCAGCCGCAGGGAGGCCGGAAACACCATATATTTT	once	.	TRBV5-5	TRBJ1-3
CSARGIPLGGHANTGELFF	TGCAGTGCTAGAGGTATCCCGCTTGGGGGCCACGCGAACACCGGGGAGCTGTTTTTT	.	.	TRBV20-1	TRBJ2-2
CASRSNFGYEQYF	TGTGCCAGCAGGTCCAACTTCGGGTACGAGCAGTACTTC	.	.	TRBV7-2	TRBJ2-7
CASSAWPGEENNEQFF	TGTGCCAGTAGTGCTTGGCCAGGGGAGGAAAACAATGAGCAGTTCTTC	few	.	TRBV19	TRBJ2-1
CASSFPMPGQQRIHNSPLHF	TGTGCCAGCAGCTTTCCTATGCCGGGACAGCAGCGTATCCATAATTCACCCCTCCACTTT	few	TRBD1	TRBV7-9	TRBJ1-6
CASSVSGDSNQPQHF	TGTGCCAGCAGTGTCTCTGGGGATAGCAATCAGCCCCAGCATTTT	.	.	TRBV2	TRBJ1-5
CASRRVSGANVLTF	TGTGCCAGTAGACGGGTCTCTGGGGCCAACGTCCTGACTTTC	few	.	TRBV12-3/TRBV12-4	TRBJ2-6
CASTLSRNTEAFF	TGTGCCAGCACCCTTAGTAGGAACACTGAAGCTTTCTTT	few	.	TRBV7-2	TRBJ1-1
CASSLAQGRLDFF	TGTGCCAGCAGCTTAGCGCAGGGACGGCTCGATTTCTTT	.	.	TRBV7-2	TRBJ1-1
CASSKQGTHRFGYTF	TGTGCCAGCAGCAAACAAGGGACACATCGTTTTGGCTACACCTTC	many	.	TRBV7-9	TRBJ1-2
CSARAPPGSGGPDTQYF	TGCAGTGCTAGAGCTCCCCCGGGTAGCGGGGGACCAGATACGCAGTATTTT	many	TRBD2	TRBV20-1	TRBJ2-3
CASSSGQGDTEAFF	TGTGCCAGCAGCTCGGGGCAGGGGGACACTGAAGCTTTCTTT	.	TRBD1	TRBV5-4	TRBJ1-1
CASSYDWSREAFF	TGTGCCAGCAGTTACGACTGGTCTCGTGAAGCCTTCTTT	.	.	TRBV6-5	TRBJ1-1
CASSWGTSGVVYLLNEQFF	TGCGCCAGCAGCTGGGGGACTAGCGGGGTCGTATACCTACTCAATGAGCAGTTCTTC	few	TRBD2	TRBV5-1	TRBJ2-1
CASSPDSNNEQFF	TGTGCCAGCAGCCCCGACTCGAACAATGAGCAGTTCTTC	few	.	TRBV7-9	TRBJ2-1
CASSLVRGLEAFF	TGTGCCAGCAGCTTAGTCCGTGGACTTGAGGCTTTCTTT	.	.	TRBV7-2	TRBJ1-1
CSARASGRVGGTDTQYF	TGCAGTGCTAGAGCATCAGGCAGGGTAGGGGGCACAGATACGCAGTATTTT	few	.	TRBV20-1	TRBJ2-3
CASRPGQGIARNYGYTF	TGTGCCAGCAGACCGGGACAGGGAATCGCAAGGAACTATGGCTACACCTTC	few	TRBD1	TRBV2	TRBJ1-2
CASSLRLAGGPRETQYF	TGCGCCAGCAGCTTGAGACTAGCGGGGGGGCCGCGGGAGACCCAGTACTTC	.	TRBD2	TRBV5-1	TRBJ2-5
CASRTRLDPGELFF	TGTGCCAGCAGGACCCGACTAGACCCCGGGGAGCTGTTTTTT	.	.	TRBV7-2	TRBJ2-2
CASSQEWTPDQPQHF	TGCGCCAGCAGCCAAGAATGGACACCAGATCAGCCCCAGCATTTT	.	.	TRBV4-3	TRBJ1-5
CASSAIATEETQYF	TGTGCCAGCAGCGCGATCGCGACCGAAGAGACCCAGTACTTC	.	.	TRBV25-1	TRBJ2-5
CASSIFHLAGELFF	TGTGCCAGCAGTATATTTCACTTGGCCGGGGAGCTGTTTTTT	.	.	TRBV7-2	TRBJ2-2
CASSSAGGTYEQYF	TGTGCCAGCAGTTCCGCGGGGGGGACCTACGAGCAGTACTTC	few	TRBD2	TRBV6-2/TRBV6-3	TRBJ2-7
CASSLGSTSGVQETQYF	TGTGCCAGCAGCTTAGGGTCCACTAGCGGAGTTCAAGAGACCCAGTACTTC	many	TRBD2	TRBV7-9	TRBJ2-5
CASSYGGEPQETQYF	TGTGCCAGCAGTTATGGGGGGGAGCCACAAGAGACCCAGTACTTC	.	TRBD2	TRBV6-2/TRBV6-3	TRBJ2-5
CATRAEGAYNEQFF	TGTGCCACCAGGGCCGAGGGTGCCTACAATGAGCAGTTCTTC	few	.	TRBV15	TRBJ2-1
CASGLSYNEQFF	TGTGCTAGTGGTTTGAGTTACAATGAGCAGTTCTTC	few	.	TRBV12-5	TRBJ2-1
CASRTGTGGEGTEAFF	TGCGCCAGCCGTACCGGGACAGGGGGCGAGGGCACTGAAGCTTTCTTT	.	TRBD1	TRBV5-1	TRBJ1-1